A single TCR beta chain is shown here with its context. What this receptor recognizes is not known. Base qualities are not recorded, but no much larger clone differs from it by a single base. These data belong to a study of T cell responses to AZD1222 COVID-19 vaccine (dated by TCRdb to 2020 to 2022). Broadly, across the study: AZD1222 recipients whose second dose came at about 4 weeks and those whose second dose came at about 12 weeks were combined into one group, since spike-specific TCR depth and breadth did not differ between the two schedules. Enrollment into the trials was organized by age into subgroups of 18-55, 56-69 and 70-plus years, and those subgroups contained about 160, 30 and 59 TCR-sequenced participants, respectively. TCR sequencing was performed for roughly 250 trial participants, of whom about 200 were given two doses of AZD1222 and around 25 were given two doses of MenACWY control vaccine.

Beyond this particular receptor, the publication reports: A significant rise in spike-specific TCR breadth and depth was observed after two AZD1222 doses relative to day 0 and relative to MenACWY recipients. Conclusions about previously exposed vaccinees are limited, since just 5 to 7 AZD1222 recipients were seropositive for SARS-CoV-2 at baseline. Participants were mostly white British, with more females than males. The authors suggested clonal diversity may have been underestimated. In the small 56-69-year group, the increase in depth fell short of significance, most likely because of low power. The vaccine-associated CD4 TCRs covered the entire spike protein, and the dominant responses fell in regions 160-218 and 743-854. Reportedly, almost half of the unique spike-specific TCRs recognized epitopes lying outside the regions that are mutated in the B.1.351 and B.1.1.7 variants. Because no day 14 peak-response samples were available, repertoires were characterized only after the peak T cell response.

The CDR3 regions of human TCRbeta chains were analyzed by immunosequencing. The authors processed their data as follows. TCRs in the repertoires were matched against a reference library of SARS-CoV-2-specific TCRs that had been generated with the MIRA antigen-specificity platform. Breadth was defined as the fraction of unique TCRs that were SARS-CoV-2-associated. Depth was defined as the fraction of total T cells that were SARS-CoV-2-associated. Each spike-specific TCR was assigned to its reactive spike region and to a CD4 or CD8 class using the MIRA data. Log10-transformed breadth and depth values were compared by one-way ANOVA with Sidak's multiple comparisons tests. The immuneACCESS repertoire file appears here via TCRdb, limited to in-frame rearrangements. These files lack a portion of the clones; in checked studies, under half of the deficit traces to unresolved V genes, and the cause of the others is not known. That table furnishes V, J and clone size, whereas the DNA furnished D and trimming. The sample profile shows 95,000 to 100,000 clones; 90% of them were found once. The ten largest clonotypes hold approximately 1.2% of the sample.

Taken with the paper, the label for time point translates to: baseline before first vaccination. The vaccinee samples were drawn from two UK trials, COV001 and COV002, one of which was a single-blind randomized controlled phase 2/3 trial testing AZD1222 (ChAdOx1 nCoV-19) in healthy adults. For TCRbeta chain sequencing, PBMC samples were collected from trial participants at day 0 and at day 28 after the second dose. The germline V gene encodes CDR1 LNHDA and CDR2 SQIVND (reference sequence). The trim is 3 bases for V and 2 bases for J, with a gap of 10 bases between the germline ends. The CDR3 starts with the cysteine, ends with the phenylalanine, and has 14 residues. The retained sequence is limited to the CDR3, 42 bases, with the frame set at the first base.

Sequences were derived from peripheral blood, sampled on day 0 of AZD1222 vaccination. This clonotype was obtained from an adult in good health. The chain is assembled from TRBV19 and TRBJ1-1; the D gene identity is not certain. CDR3 sequence: CASSMEGLNTEAFF. The bases are TGTGCCAGTAGTATGGAAGGGCTAAACACTGAAGCTTTCTTT.